The 18 T cell receptor beta chains presented below share a single source sample, sequenced in a study of Ad26.COV2.S vaccination and SARS-CoV-2 variants. Produced via immunoSEQ multiplex PCR; TCRdb's table is partial and in-frame only. This sample yields a few hundred thousand clones, of which 70% to 90% are seen a single time; 3.6% belongs to the top ten. Treatment noted: roughly 18 received Ad26.COV2.S at low or high dose, single or two shots; 5 received placebo; per-sample allocation not given. Specimens were obtained on day 63 following the first vaccine or placebo injection. The sequenced sample was peripheral blood, obtained in a trial of Ad26.COV2.S vaccine versus placebo. Receptors originate from a person between 18 and 65 years old who received the Ad26.COV2.S COVID-19 vaccine or a placebo.

This chain uses TRBV2 with TRBJ2-5; 7 bases match TRBD1. CDR1 is SNHLY, CDR2 FYNNEI, per germline. After removal of 2 bases from V and 9 bases from J, the junction contained 9 bases not matched to a gene. The CDR3 sequence is 14 residues long. The CDR3, as DNA: TGTGCCAGCAGTGAACCACAGGGGATGGGTCCCCAGTACTTC. Translating it yields CASSEPQGMGPQYF.

The chain is built from TRBV29-1 and TRBJ2-1; D gene unclear. Germline values: CDR1 SQVTM, CDR2 ANQGSEA. The CDR3 sequence is 14 residues long. Trimming shortened V by 1 base and J by 0 bases, and 7 bases separated the two germline ends. CDR3 amino acids: CSVEVTVSYNEQFF. For the CDR3, the DNA is TGCAGCGTTGAAGTGACGGTCTCCTACAATGAGCAGTTCTTC.

This chain joins TRBV7-8 and TRBJ2-7; TRBD1 matches 7 bases. The CDR3 has 14 residues. Germline V gives CDR1 SGHVS, CDR2 FQNEAQ. Germline trimming cut 2 bases from V and 0 bases from J; bases unmatched to any gene: 1. Here the CDR3 DNA reads TGTGCCAGCAGCTTATGGACAGGCTCCTACGAGCAGTACTTC. Protein sequence: CASSLWTGSYEQYF.

This chain uses TRBV15 with TRBJ1-5; D not certain. Trimming shortened V by 0 bases and J by 0 bases, and 9 bases separated the two germline ends. The CDR3 is 16 residues long. Germline CDR1 is LNHNV and CDR2 is YYDKDF (reference sequence). The CDR3 coding sequence is TGTGCCACCAGCAGAGAAGGCAGTTATAGCAATCAGCCCCAGCATTTT. Protein sequence: CATSREGSYSNQPQHF.

Worth noting for this clone: This CDR3 is also generated by other DNA sequences in the sample. V is TRBV14 and J is TRBJ1-6; D might be TRBD1 (5 bases). Per germline, CDR1 SGHDN and CDR2 FVKESK. The CDR3 runs 14 residues. The germline V and J ends were trimmed by 1 base and 7 bases, with 8 bases remaining between them. CDR3 sequence reads: CASSQGRENSPLHF. In nucleotides, the CDR3 is TGTGCCAGCAGCCAAGGCAGGGAAAATTCACCCCTCCACTTT.

The rearrangement uses TRBV3-1 (or the pseudogene TRBV3-2) and TRBJ1-4; D ambiguous. CDR3 length: 15 residues. Germline CDR1 reads LGHDT; CDR2 reads YNNKEL (reference sequence). V was cut by 4 bases and J by 0 bases, with 9 bases left in between. The DNA for the CDR3 is TGTGCCAGCAGCCCGGACTCTGCAACTAATGAAAAACTGTTTTTT. This sequence encodes CASSPDSATNEKLFF.

This chain joins TRBV19 and TRBJ2-7, with D hard to call. Germline CDR1 is LNHDA and CDR2 is SQIVND (reference sequence). The germline V and J ends were trimmed by 10 bases and 2 bases, with 18 bases remaining between them. The length of the CDR3 is 14 residues. CDR3 in DNA: TGTGCCACAAGAAGGGTAGCTGGGACCTACGAGCAGTACTTC. This gives the protein CATRRVAGTYEQYF. Drawing the rest from reference TRBV19 and TRBJ2-7, the complete variable domain is DGGITQSPKYLFRKEGQNVTLSCEQNLNHDAMYWYRQDPGQGLRLIYYSQIVNDFQKGDIAEGYSVSREKKESFPLTVTSAQKNPTAFYLCATRRVAGTYEQYFGPGTRLTVT.

The chain joins TRBV6-2 or TRBV6-3 to TRBJ2-7, with D unresolved. The V end lost 4 bases, the J end lost 2 bases, and 15 bases lay between the germline ends. Germline V gives CDR1 MNHEY, CDR2 SVGEGT. This CDR3 has 15 amino acids. CDR3 coding DNA: TGTGCCAGCAGTTCTCCGTGGACGGCTGCCTACGAGCAGTACTTC. Encoded protein: CASSSPWTAAYEQYF.

The chain is built from TRBV5-1 and TRBJ1-1; D not resolved. The CDR3 is 14 amino acids. Looked up from germline, CDR1 is SGHRS and CDR2 is YFSETQ. Between the trimmed V and J ends, which lost 0 bases and 1 base, there was a span of 7 bases. The CDR3 sequence: CASSLVQSNTEAFF. CDR3 coding DNA: TGCGCCAGCAGCTTGGTACAGTCGAACACTGAAGCTTTCTTT.

This chain joins TRBV12-5 and TRBJ2-1, with D unclear. The CDR3 spans 12 residues. Looked up from germline, CDR1 is LGHNT and CDR2 is FRNRAP. Between the trimmed V and J ends, which lost 6 bases and 2 bases, there was a span of 5 bases. CDR3 in amino acids: CASGPTYNEQFF. In nucleotides, the CDR3 is TGTGCTAGTGGACCGACCTACAATGAGCAGTTCTTC. Full variable domain (missing parts from reference TRBV12-5 and TRBJ2-1): DARVTQTPRHKVTEMGQEVTMRCQPILGHNTVFWYRQTMMQGLELLAYFRNRAPLDDSGMPKDRFSAEMPDATLATLKIQPSEPRDSAVYFCASGPTYNEQFFGPGTRLTVL.

This chain connects TRBV2 to TRBJ1-4; tentative D call: TRBD1 (5 bases). The CDR3 has 14 amino acids. Per the germline V gene, CDR1 is SNHLY and CDR2 is FYNNEI. The V and J ends lost 4 bases and 1 base respectively, with 7 bases between them. CDR3 protein: CASSGQLTNEKLFF. CDR3 bases: TGTGCCAGCAGTGGACAGCTAACTAATGAAAAACTGTTTTTT.

This clone is a singleton in its sample. The chain carries TRBV6-2 or TRBV6-3 and TRBJ2-7, with 9 nucleotides matching TRBD2. Germline trimming cut 2 bases from V and 1 base from J; bases unmatched to any gene: 9. The CDR3 has 17 residues. CDR1 is MNHEY and CDR2 is SVGEGT in the germline V gene. The CDR3, as DNA: TGTGCCAGCAGTTACCTAGCGGGGTCCCCAGTTTCCTACGAGCAGTACTTC. Residues: CASSYLAGSPVSYEQYF.

The chain links TRBV4-3 to TRBJ1-2, with unresolved D. V was trimmed by 5 bases and J by 2 bases, leaving 6 bases between them. CDR1 is LGHNA and CDR2 is YSLEER in the germline V gene. The CDR3 runs 12 residues. The CDR3 DNA reads TGCGCCAGCAGCGGGAACAACTATGGCTACACCTTC. It is translated as CASSGNNYGYTF.

The rearrangement uses TRBV15 and TRBJ2-5, with D possibly matching TRBD1 (6 bases). CDR1 is LNHNV, CDR2 YYDKDF, per germline (reference sequence). Trimming removed 1 base from V and 5 bases from J, with 11 bases in between. This CDR3 is built from 14 residues. Written as DNA, the CDR3 is TGTGCCACCAGCAGAGGGTACAGGGAGGAGACCCAGTACTTC. This sequence encodes CATSRGYREETQYF.

This chain uses TRBV7-2 with TRBJ1-5, with D uncertain. The CDR3 has 14 amino acids. Germline V lookup: CDR1 SGHTA, CDR2 FQGNSA. Trimming took off 2 bases at V and 6 bases at J, with 11 bases between the two ends. The CDR3 reads CASSLNGRSQPQHF. The CDR3, as DNA: TGTGCCAGCAGCTTAAACGGGAGGAGTCAGCCCCAGCATTTT.

The chain employs TRBV7-9 and TRBJ2-1; D remains unclear. CDR1 and CDR2 from the germline V gene are SEHNR and FQNEAQ (reference sequence). Trimming took off 1 base at V and 7 bases at J, with 14 bases between the two ends. The CDR3 consists of 15 residues. In nucleotides, the CDR3 is TGTGCCAGCAGCTTAGTACAAAGTGGCGCTAATGAGCAGTTCTTC. This translates into CASSLVQSGANEQFF.

This chain joins TRBV15 and TRBJ2-1; weak D call: TRBD1 (5 bases). V was cut by 0 bases and J by 1 base, with 13 bases left in between. From germline, CDR1 is LNHNV and CDR2 YYDKDF (reference sequence). The CDR3 runs to 17 residues. CDR3 region: CATSRDKGYLSYNEQFF. The CDR3 DNA reads TGTGCCACCAGCAGAGATAAGGGGTATTTGTCCTACAATGAGCAGTTCTTC.

The rearrangement links TRBV7-9 to TRBJ2-5; TRBD2 agrees at 8 bases. The CDR3 totals 13 residues. CDR1 is SEHNR, CDR2 FQNEAQ, per germline (reference sequence). J gave up 7 bases and V 5 bases, and 6 bases lay outside the gene matches. Written as DNA, the CDR3 is TGTGCCAGCAGCCCGCCGGGGGGGCTGACCCAGTACTTC. The encoded protein is CASSPPGGLTQYF.